Shown below are 18 T cell receptor beta chains from a single sample sequenced in a study of identifying expanded T cells in peripheral blood. Sequencing was performed with immunoSEQ multiplex PCR; in TCRdb, only in-frame clones are kept and a portion is missing. This table has 45,000 to 65,000 clones, around 82% appearing once. Sequenced input: blood. Receptors were obtained from a person between 18 and 69 years old in good health.

The chain combines TRBV6-5 with TRBJ1-5; D is possibly TRBD1 (6 bases). Germline V lookup: CDR1 MNHEY, CDR2 SVGAGI. This CDR3 is 15 amino acids long. V lost 5 bases and J lost 1, with 12 bases in between. CDR3 nucleotides: TGTGCCAGCAGTGGGGGGGCAGCCAGCAATCAGCCCCAGCATTTT. This codes for CASSGGAASNQPQHF.

This sequence joins TRBV25-1 and TRBJ1-3, with D uncertain. CDR3 size: 11 residues. With 8 bases removed from V and 4 bases from J, the gap between germline ends came to 6 bases. The germline gives CDR1 MGHDK, CDR2 SYGVNS. The DNA for the CDR3 is TGTGCCAGCTCCTCCGGAAACACCATATATTTT. It yields the protein CASSSGNTIYF.

The rearrangement joins TRBV5-1 to TRBJ1-3; 7 bases are shared with TRBD1. With 0 bases clipped from V and 0 bases from J, the junction kept 3 bases outside the gene matches. The CDR3 runs 16 residues. Germline V gene data show CDR1 as SGHRS and CDR2 as YFSETQ. The CDR3 spells CASSLGDSSSGNTIYF. The CDR3 nucleotides are TGCGCCAGCAGCTTGGGGGACAGTTCCTCTGGAAACACCATATATTTT.

The rearrangement links TRBV5-1 to TRBJ1-1, with 8 positions matching TRBD1. The CDR3 is made up of 16 amino acids. CDR1 is SGHRS, CDR2 YFSETQ, per germline. Unmatched junction bases numbered 6, after V lost 2 bases and J lost 0 bases. Here the CDR3 reads CASSLTDRGLNTEAFF. CDR3 bases: TGCGCCAGCAGCTTAACAGACAGGGGCCTGAACACTGAAGCTTTCTTT.

The chain is built from TRBV5-1 and TRBJ2-2, with 7 bases lining up with TRBD2. J was trimmed by 3 bases and V by 2 bases; bases with no gene match: 13. The germline CDR1 and CDR2 sequences are SGHRS and YFSETQ. There are 18 residues in the CDR3. In DNA form, the CDR3 reads TGCGCCAGCAGCTTTAATTCGCTTAGGACTAGACACACCGGGGAGCTGTTTTTT. It specifies CASSFNSLRTRHTGELFF. Based on the CDR3 plus reference TRBV5-1 and TRBJ2-2, the full variable domain is KAGVTQTPRYLIKTRGQQVTLSCSPISGHRSVSWYQQTPGQGLQFLFEYFSETQRNKGNFPGRFSGRQFSNSRSEMNVSTLELGDSALYLCASSFNSLRTRHTGELFFGEGSRLTVL.

The rearrangement uses TRBV23-1 and TRBJ2-5; D might be TRBD2 (6 bases). TRBV23-1 carries the ORF label, with uncertain function. This CDR3 comprises 13 residues. V was clipped by 0 bases and J by 5 bases, with 7 bases between them. This CDR3 reads CASSQSLAETQYF. The CDR3 DNA follows: TGCGCCAGCAGTCAATCTCTAGCGGAGACCCAGTACTTC.

The V and J genes are TRBV30 and TRBJ1-2; TRBD1 agrees at 8 bases. This CDR3 comprises 16 residues. Germline V gene sequence: CDR1 GTSNPN, CDR2 SVGIG (reference sequence). Germline trimming cut 6 bases from V and 0 bases from J; bases unmatched to any gene: 12. In DNA, the CDR3 is TGTGCCTGCTACCGGGACAGGAGACTTTCTAACTATGGCTACACCTTC. This codes for CACYRDRRLSNYGYTF. Looking up the rest from reference TRBV30 and TRBJ1-2 gives the full variable domain: SQTIHQWPATLVQPVGSPLSLECTVEGTSNPNLYWYRQAAGRGLQLLFYSVGIGQISSEVPQNLSASRPQDRQFILSSKKLLLSDSGFYLCACYRDRRLSNYGYTFGSGTRLTVV.

This chain joins TRBV21-1 and TRBJ2-7; the table gives TRBD1 as D, unverified against the DNA. TRBV21-1 is a recognized pseudogene. The CDR3 is 16 amino acids. The CDR3 nucleotides are TGTGCCAGCAGCAAAGTGGGCAAAAGTGGCTCCTACGAGCAGTACGTC. Amino acid sequence: CASSKVGKSGSYEQYV.

V is TRBV19 and J is TRBJ2-3; D unresolved. The CDR3 covers 13 residues. Looked up from germline, CDR1 is LNHDA and CDR2 is SQIVND (reference sequence). Trimming shortened V by 9 bases and J by 4 bases, and 14 bases separated the two germline ends. The CDR3 here is CASSPVGPDTQYF. DNA for the CDR3: TGTGCCAGCTCGCCGGTCGGGCCAGATACGCAGTATTTT.

This chain links TRBV5-8 with TRBJ2-3; tentative D call: TRBD2 (6 bases). CDR1 and CDR2 from the germline V gene are SGHTS and YDEGEE. The V end lost 2 bases, the J end lost 3 bases, and 19 bases lay between the germline ends. CDR3 length: 17 residues. DNA of the CDR3: TGTGCCAGCAGCTTAACAATAGCGGATTCGGGGACAGATACGCAGTATTTT. It specifies CASSLTIADSGTDTQYF.

The genes are TRBV2 and TRBJ1-2, with D unresolved. The germline V gene has CDR1 SNHLY and CDR2 FYNNEI. The CDR3 runs to 13 residues. Deletions cut 9 bases from V and 2 bases from J, with 13 bases between. The CDR3 DNA reads TGTGCCAGTTCGACCCCTGAGAACTATGGCTACACCTTC. This gives the protein CASSTPENYGYTF.

The gene calls are TRBV18 and TRBJ1-1; 7 positions agree with TRBD1. The germline V gene has CDR1 KGHSH and CDR2 LQKENI. The length of the CDR3 is 15 residues. V trimming: 3 bases; J trimming: 4 bases; junction bases outside the gene matches: 8. In DNA form, the CDR3 reads TGTGCCAGCTCACCTCTCCAGGGGGGGCCCACTGAAGCTTTCTTT. Protein: CASSPLQGGPTEAFF.

This clone was seen just once. The chain is built from TRBV6-1 and TRBJ2-2; maybe TRBD2 (6 bases). The CDR3 is 15 residues long. CDR1 is MNHNS, CDR2 SASEGT, per germline. Trimming shortened V by 6 bases and J by 0 bases, and 11 bases separated the two germline ends. The CDR3 nucleotides read TGTGCCAGCAGCCTGACTAGTGCGAACACCGGGGAGCTGTTTTTT. This gives the protein CASSLTSANTGELFF.

V and J are TRBV5-4 and TRBJ1-2, with TRBD1 matching over 11 bases. V shed 0 bases and J 8 bases; nucleotides not matched to a gene: 3. Germline-derived CDR1 and CDR2 are SGHNT and YYREEE (reference sequence). This CDR3 is built from 14 residues. CDR3 protein: CASSLAGTGGGYTF. CDR3 DNA: TGTGCCAGCAGCTTGGCCGGGACAGGGGGAGGCTACACCTTC.

This chain joins TRBV2 and TRBJ1-2; 9 bases fit TRBD1. CDR1 and CDR2 (germline): SNHLY, FYNNEI. CDR3 size: 13 residues. The ends lost 9 bases at V and 5 bases at J; junction bases unmatched: 7. CDR3 coding DNA: TGTGCCAGTAAAACAGGGGGCTTATATGGCTACACCTTC. Encoded protein: CASKTGGLYGYTF.

The chain couples TRBV6-5 to TRBJ2-5; 7 positions match TRBD1. With 6 bases clipped from V and 6 bases from J, the junction kept 10 bases outside the gene matches. CDR1 is MNHEY and CDR2 is SVGAGI in the germline V gene. The CDR3 consists of 14 residues. The CDR3 DNA sequence: TGTGCCAGCAGCCTCGGACGACAGGGACAGACCCAGTACTTC. Protein: CASSLGRQGQTQYF.

The table lists this clone with many counts. The V gene is TRBV11-3, the J gene TRBJ2-1, with 10 positions matching TRBD2. The CDR3 covers 13 residues. Germline values: CDR1 SGHNT, CDR2 YENEEA. Trimming cost V 2 bases and J 9 bases; bases outside gene matches: 1. The DNA of the CDR3 is TGTGCCAGCAGCTTACTAGCGGGAGTTGAGCAGTTCTTC. Protein: CASSLLAGVEQFF. Together with reference TRBV11-3 and TRBJ2-1, the CDR3 gives the full variable domain: EAGVVQSPRYKIIEKKQPVAFWCNPISGHNTLYWYLQNLGQGPELLIRYENEEAVDDSQLPKDRFSAERLKGVDSTLKIQPAELGDSAVYLCASSLLAGVEQFFGPGTRLTVL.

This clone appeared once. The rearrangement uses TRBV7-9 and TRBJ2-3; a possible D gene is TRBD2 (6 bases). V was clipped by 5 bases and J by 6 bases, with 15 bases between them. CDR3 length: 14 amino acids. The germline CDR1 and CDR2 sequences are SEHNR and FQNEAQ (reference sequence). The chain's CDR3 is CASSLGTVRDTQYF. The DNA for the CDR3 is TGTGCCAGCAGCCTTGGGACTGTCAGGGATACGCAGTATTTT.